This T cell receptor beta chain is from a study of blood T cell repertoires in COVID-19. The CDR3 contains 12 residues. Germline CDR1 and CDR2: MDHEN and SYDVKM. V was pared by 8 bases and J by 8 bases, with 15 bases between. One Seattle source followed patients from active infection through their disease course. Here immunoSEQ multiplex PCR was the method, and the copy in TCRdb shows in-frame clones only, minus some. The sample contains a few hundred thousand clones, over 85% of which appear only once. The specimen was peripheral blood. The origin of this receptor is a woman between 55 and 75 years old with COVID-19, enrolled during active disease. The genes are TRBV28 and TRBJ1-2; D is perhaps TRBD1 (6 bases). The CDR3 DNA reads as TGTGCCAGCTTCTGGGGGCCGAAAGGCTACACCTTC. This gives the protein CASFWGPKGYTF.